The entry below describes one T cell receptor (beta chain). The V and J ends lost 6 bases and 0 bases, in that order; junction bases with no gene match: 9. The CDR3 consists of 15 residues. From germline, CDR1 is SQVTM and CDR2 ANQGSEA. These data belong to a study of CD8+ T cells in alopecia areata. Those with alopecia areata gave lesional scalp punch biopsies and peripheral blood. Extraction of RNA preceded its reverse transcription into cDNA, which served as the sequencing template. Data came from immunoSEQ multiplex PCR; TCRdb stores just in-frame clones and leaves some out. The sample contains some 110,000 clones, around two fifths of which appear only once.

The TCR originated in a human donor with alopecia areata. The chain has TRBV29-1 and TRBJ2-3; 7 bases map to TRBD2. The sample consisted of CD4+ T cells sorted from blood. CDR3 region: CSVPRRGTSTDTQYF. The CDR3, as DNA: TGCAGCGTCCCCCGGCGGGGGACTAGCACAGATACGCAGTATTTT.